A single sample is the source of the 21 T cell receptor beta chains below, sequenced in a study of blood T cell repertoires in COVID-19. Assay: immunoSEQ multiplex PCR; the TCRdb copy retains only in-frame clones and omits some. The sample yields about 200,000 clones, around 81% seen once. Sequenced: peripheral blood. Every receptor here comes from a human donor in a cohort sampled during active COVID-19.

The chain employs TRBV2 and TRBJ1-1; TRBD1 matches at 9 bases. This CDR3 comprises 15 residues. Germline V gene sequence: CDR1 SNHLY, CDR2 FYNNEI. J gave up 1 base and V 6 bases, and 6 bases lay outside the gene matches. The chain's CDR3 is CASRKQGAGNTEAFF. The CDR3 nucleotides are TGTGCCAGCAGGAAACAGGGGGCAGGGAACACTGAAGCTTTCTTT.

The CDR3 coding sequence is TGTGCCAGCTCACCTGCTTCCAGCGGGGGGGTGGGTGAGCAGTTCTTC. As protein: CASSPASSGGVGEQFF. The chain combines TRBV18 with TRBJ2-1; 10 nucleotides align to TRBD2. The junction had 11 bases not matched to a gene; V was cut back by 3 bases and J by 9 bases. The CDR3 length is 16 residues. Germline V lookup: CDR1 KGHSH, CDR2 LQKENI.

This clone was detected only once. This chain links TRBV5-1 with TRBJ2-5; 7 nucleotides match TRBD1. V was clipped by 3 bases and J by 5 bases; unmatched bases: 7. The CDR3 length is 14 residues. From germline, CDR1 is SGHRS and CDR2 YFSETQ. The CDR3 DNA reads TGCGCCAGCAGCTCGGGACAGTCGTTGGAGACCCAGTACTTC. Translating gives CASSSGQSLETQYF.

The CDR3 reads CASRPPRDRGATDTQYF. The CDR3 coding sequence is TGTGCCAGCAGACCCCCTCGGGACAGGGGGGCGACAGATACGCAGTATTTT. The V gene is TRBV2, the J gene TRBJ2-3, with TRBD1 matching over 11 bases. Per germline, CDR1 SNHLY and CDR2 FYNNEI. V shed 6 bases, J shed 3 bases, and the junction held 11 bases outside the gene matches. The CDR3 extends over 17 amino acids.

This chain links TRBV11-3 with TRBJ1-3, with 11 nucleotides matching TRBD1. CDR3 length equals 13 residues. The germline CDR1 and CDR2 sequences are SGHNT and YENEEA. The junction had 5 bases not matched to a gene; V was cut back by 5 bases and J by 11 bases. CDR3 sequence reads: CASSRTGGEAIYF. In DNA form, the CDR3 reads TGTGCCAGCAGCCGGACAGGGGGCGAAGCCATATATTTT. The entire variable domain, with the rest obtained from reference TRBV11-3 and TRBJ1-3, is as follows: EAGVVQSPRYKIIEKKQPVAFWCNPISGHNTLYWYLQNLGQGPELLIRYENEEAVDDSQLPKDRFSAERLKGVDSTLKIQPAELGDSAVYLCASSRTGGEAIYFGEGSWLTVV.

This clone was detected only once. The V gene is TRBV21-1, the J gene TRBJ1-1; the D call of TRBD1 is as the table states it, not checked on the DNA. TRBV21-1 is deemed a pseudogene. CDR3 length equals 15 residues. The CDR3 reads CASSKRQGRGTEAFF. CDR3 sequence (DNA): TGTGCCAGCAGCAAGCGACAGGGAAGAGGCACTGAAGCTTTCTTT.

The genes are TRBV7-2 and TRBJ2-7; 9 positions agree with TRBD1. CDR3 size: 14 residues. In germline, CDR1 is SGHTA, CDR2 FQGNSA. V trimming: 1 base; J trimming: 4 bases; junction bases outside the gene matches: 2. CDR3 protein: CASSLGQGGYEQYF. In nucleotides, the CDR3 is TGTGCCAGCAGCTTAGGACAGGGGGGTTACGAGCAGTACTTC.

This clone came up a few times. The rearrangement joins TRBV5-6 to TRBJ2-5; 8 bases match TRBD2. CDR1 SGHDT and CDR2 YYEEEE come from the germline V gene. V trimming: 0 bases; J trimming: 1 base; junction bases outside the gene matches: 8. The length of the CDR3 is 17 residues. The CDR3 loop reads CASSLVKASGLQETQYF. CDR3 in DNA: TGTGCCAGCAGCTTGGTGAAGGCTAGCGGGCTCCAAGAGACCCAGTACTTC.

The chain joins TRBV4-1 to TRBJ2-3; D may be TRBD2 (7 bases). Deletions cut 0 bases from V and 2 bases from J, with 18 bases between. CDR1 MGHRA and CDR2 YSYEKL come from the germline V gene. The CDR3 runs 18 residues. The CDR3 reads CASSQDPAEGGLTDTQYF. CDR3 sequence (DNA): TGCGCCAGCAGCCAAGATCCAGCAGAGGGGGGGCTCACAGATACGCAGTATTTT.

The gene calls are TRBV18 and TRBJ1-1; a weak D match, TRBD1 (5 bases). Germline values: CDR1 KGHSH, CDR2 LQKENI. The CDR3 runs to 15 residues. Trimming left V 0 bases short and J 1 base short, with 9 bases between. The CDR3 sequence: CASSPPSGGNTEAFF. The CDR3 DNA is TGTGCCAGCTCACCACCGAGCGGGGGGAACACTGAAGCTTTCTTT.

Only a few counts were recorded for this clone. The J gene is TRBJ2-7, the V gene TRBV5-6, with 10 bases lining up with TRBD1. The germline V gene encodes CDR1 SGHDT and CDR2 YYEEEE. V was pared by 0 bases and J by 7 bases, with 7 bases of the junction left unmatched. CDR3 length: 15 residues. CDR3 coding DNA: TGTGCCAGCAGCTTGGAAGGGACAGGGGTCAGGGAGCAGTACTTC. Residues: CASSLEGTGVREQYF.

The rearrangement links TRBV5-1 to TRBJ1-2, with a tentative D call TRBD1 (6 bases). This CDR3 has 14 residues. CDR1 and CDR2 from the germline V gene are SGHRS and YFSETQ. Deletions cut 5 bases from V and 7 bases from J, with 18 bases between. In nucleotides, the CDR3 is TGCGCCAGCAGTTGGGACAAGGGCTCTTCTGGCTACACCTTC. Translating gives CASSWDKGSSGYTF.

The chain couples TRBV3-1 (or the pseudogene TRBV3-2) to TRBJ1-6; maybe TRBD1 (6 bases). Trimming stripped 4 bases from V and 9 bases from J, with 16 bases between. Germline V lookup: CDR1 LGHDT, CDR2 YNNKEL (reference sequence). CDR3 length: 15 amino acids. The CDR3 DNA reads as TGTGCCAGCAGCCCCCTCGGAACAGGGAGTTCACCCCTCCACTTT. It specifies CASSPLGTGSSPLHF.

The rearrangement links TRBV3-1 (or the pseudogene TRBV3-2) to TRBJ2-2; 9 bases match TRBD2. The J segment lost 6 bases and the V segment lost 6 bases, leaving 14 bases of the junction unmatched. The CDR3 contains 17 residues. Per germline, CDR1 LGHDT and CDR2 YNNKEL (reference sequence). The CDR3 loop reads CASRSLVAGGSAGELFF. The CDR3 DNA is TGTGCCAGCAGATCTCTTGTGGCGGGGGGGTCCGCCGGGGAGCTGTTTTTT.

V and J are TRBV6-4 and TRBJ2-5, with D unresolved. This CDR3 contains 12 residues. Germline values: CDR1 MRHNA, CDR2 SNTAGT. With 7 bases removed from V and 7 bases from J, the gap between germline ends came to 13 bases. The CDR3 reads CASTQPRGTQYF. In DNA form, the CDR3 reads TGTGCCAGCACCCAACCTCGAGGGACCCAGTACTTC.

In DNA, the CDR3 is TGCGCCAGCAGTGAGTCAGAAGACAGTGGAAATTCACCCCTCCACTTT. Protein: CASSESEDSGNSPLHF. The gene calls are TRBV10-2 and TRBJ1-6; D might be TRBD1 (5 bases). This CDR3 contains 16 residues. V lost 0 bases, J lost 7 bases, and 13 bases lay in between. Germline values: CDR1 WSHSY, CDR2 SAAADI.

In its sample, this clone was seen a few times. The J gene is TRBJ1-1, the V gene TRBV5-4, with D maybe TRBD1 (5 bases). This CDR3 has 14 amino acids. Germline CDR1 SGHNT, CDR2 YYREEE (reference sequence). The ends were cut back, 4 bases at V and 5 bases at J, with 15 bases in the middle. In DNA form, the CDR3 reads TGTGCCAGCAGCCCCACGGGGGTAAGGACTGAAGCTTTCTTT. Residues: CASSPTGVRTEAFF.

The V and J genes are TRBV5-5 and TRBJ2-7; TRBD1 matches at 7 bases. There are 16 residues in the CDR3. In germline, CDR1 is SGHKS, CDR2 YYEKEE (reference sequence). Losses at the gene ends were 4 bases for V and 1 base for J; bases not matched to a gene: 11. CDR3 loop: CASSIETGEGSYEQYF. Here the CDR3 DNA reads TGTGCCAGCAGCATCGAAACAGGGGAAGGGTCCTACGAGCAGTACTTC.

V and J are TRBV7-9 and TRBJ2-1; D is possibly TRBD1 (6 bases). Trimming removed 1 base from V and 10 bases from J, with 8 bases in between. Germline V gene sequence: CDR1 SEHNR, CDR2 FQNEAQ (reference sequence). CDR3 length equals 12 residues. The CDR3 sequence is CASSLGTGEQFF. The CDR3 nucleotides are TGTGCCAGCAGCTTAGGTACAGGGGAGCAGTTCTTC. Supplemented by reference TRBV7-9 and TRBJ2-1, the full variable domain reads DTGVSQNPRHKITKRGQNVTFRCDPISEHNRLYWYRQTLGQGPEFLTYFQNEAQLEKSRLLSDRFSAERPKGSFSTLEIQRTEQGDSAMYLCASSLGTGEQFFGPGTRLTVL.

V and J are TRBV7-2 and TRBJ1-3; D is undetermined. Deletions cut 5 bases from V and 5 bases from J, with 13 bases between. The CDR3 extends over 14 amino acids. Per the germline V gene, CDR1 is SGHTA and CDR2 is FQGNSA. The CDR3 reads CASSPRHGRNTIYF. Written as DNA, the CDR3 is TGTGCCAGCAGCCCCCGACACGGAAGAAACACCATATATTTT.

In the case of this clone: The same CDR3 also results from other DNA sequences found in this sample. V usage is TRBV27 and J usage is TRBJ1-1; D ambiguous. The CDR3 spans 13 residues. The germline V and J ends were trimmed by 5 bases and 1 base, with 8 bases remaining between them. CDR1 is MNHEY and CDR2 is SMNVEV in the germline V gene (reference sequence). The CDR3 sequence is CASSHGENTEAFF. The CDR3 nucleotides read TGTGCCAGCAGTCACGGTGAGAACACTGAAGCTTTCTTT.